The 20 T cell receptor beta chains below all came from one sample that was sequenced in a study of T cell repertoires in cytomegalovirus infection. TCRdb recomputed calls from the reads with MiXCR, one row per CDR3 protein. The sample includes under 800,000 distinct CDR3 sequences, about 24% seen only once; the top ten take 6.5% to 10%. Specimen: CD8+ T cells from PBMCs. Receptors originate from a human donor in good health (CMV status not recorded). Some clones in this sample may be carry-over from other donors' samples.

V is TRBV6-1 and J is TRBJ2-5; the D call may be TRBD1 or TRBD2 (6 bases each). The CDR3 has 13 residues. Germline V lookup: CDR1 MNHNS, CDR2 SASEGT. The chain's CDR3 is CGLRGATRETQYF. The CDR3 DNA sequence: TGTGGATTGAGGGGGGCGACTAGAGAGACCCAGTACTTC.

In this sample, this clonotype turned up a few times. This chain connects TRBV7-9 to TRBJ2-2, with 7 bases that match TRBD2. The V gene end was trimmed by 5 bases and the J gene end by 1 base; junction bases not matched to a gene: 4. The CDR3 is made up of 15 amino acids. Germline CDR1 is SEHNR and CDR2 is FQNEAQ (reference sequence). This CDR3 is CASSIKRGNTGELFF. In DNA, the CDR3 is TGTGCCAGCAGCATCAAGCGGGGGAACACCGGGGAGCTGTTTTTT.

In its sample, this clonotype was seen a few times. This chain's CDR3 is CATSRVQVDTDTQYF. The DNA for the CDR3 is TGTGCCACCAGCAGAGTTCAGGTTGACACAGATACGCAGTATTTT. V gene TRBV15 combines with J gene TRBJ2-3; D gene ambiguous. V gave up 1 base and J gave up 2 bases, with 10 bases separating them. Per the germline V gene, CDR1 is LNHNV and CDR2 is YYDKDF (reference sequence). The CDR3 extends over 15 amino acids.

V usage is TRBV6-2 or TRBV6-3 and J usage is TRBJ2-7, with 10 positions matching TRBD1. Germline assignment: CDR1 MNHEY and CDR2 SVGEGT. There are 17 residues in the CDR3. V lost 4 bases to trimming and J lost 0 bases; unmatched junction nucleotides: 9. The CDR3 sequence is CASSSAFGTGVSYEQYV. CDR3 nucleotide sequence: TGTGCCAGCAGTTCCGCCTTCGGGACAGGGGTCTCCTACGAGCAGTACGTC.

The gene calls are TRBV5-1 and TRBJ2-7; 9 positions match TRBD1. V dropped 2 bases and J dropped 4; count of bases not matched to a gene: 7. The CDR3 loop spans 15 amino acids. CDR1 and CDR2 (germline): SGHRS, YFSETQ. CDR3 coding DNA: TGCGCCAGCAGCTTCCCCGACAGGGGGGGATACGAGCAGTACTTC. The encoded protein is CASSFPDRGGYEQYF.

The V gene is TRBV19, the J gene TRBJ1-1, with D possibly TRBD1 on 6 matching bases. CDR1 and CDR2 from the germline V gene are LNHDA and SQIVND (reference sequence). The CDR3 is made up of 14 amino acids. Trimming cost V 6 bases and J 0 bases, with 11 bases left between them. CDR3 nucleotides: TGTGCCAGTAGACCGGGACACATGAACACTGAAGCTTTCTTT. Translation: CASRPGHMNTEAFF.

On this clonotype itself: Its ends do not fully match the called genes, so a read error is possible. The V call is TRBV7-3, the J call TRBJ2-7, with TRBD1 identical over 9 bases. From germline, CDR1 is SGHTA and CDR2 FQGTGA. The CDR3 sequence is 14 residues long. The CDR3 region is CANSPGTGRAEQYF. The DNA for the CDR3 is TGTGCCAACAGCCCCGGGACAGGGCGGGCCGAGCAGTACTTC. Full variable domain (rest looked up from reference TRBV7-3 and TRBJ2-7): GAGVSQTPSNKVTEKGKYVELRCDPISGHTALYWYRQSLGQGPEFLIYFQGTGAADDSGLPNDRFFAVRPEGSVSTLKIQRTERGDSAVYLCANSPGTGRAEQYFGPGTRLTVT.

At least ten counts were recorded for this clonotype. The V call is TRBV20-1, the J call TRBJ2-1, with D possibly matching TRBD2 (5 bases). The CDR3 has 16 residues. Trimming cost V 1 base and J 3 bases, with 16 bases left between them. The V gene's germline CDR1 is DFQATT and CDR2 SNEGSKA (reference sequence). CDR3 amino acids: CSARGTGVGSYNEQFF. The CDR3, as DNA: TGCAGTGCTAGAGGAACCGGGGTGGGCAGCTACAATGAGCAGTTCTTC.

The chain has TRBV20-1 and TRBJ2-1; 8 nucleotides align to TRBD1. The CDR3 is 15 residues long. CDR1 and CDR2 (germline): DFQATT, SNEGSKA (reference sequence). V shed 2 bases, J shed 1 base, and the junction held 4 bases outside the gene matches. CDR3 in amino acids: CSARPDRVSYNEQFF. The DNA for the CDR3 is TGCAGTGCTAGACCGGACAGGGTTTCCTACAATGAGCAGTTCTTC.

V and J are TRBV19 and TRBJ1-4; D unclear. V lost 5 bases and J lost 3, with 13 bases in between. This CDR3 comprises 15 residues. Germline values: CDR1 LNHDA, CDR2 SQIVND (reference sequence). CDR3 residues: CASSADGGANEKLFF. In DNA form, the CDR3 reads TGTGCCAGTAGTGCGGACGGCGGGGCTAATGAAAAACTGTTTTTT.

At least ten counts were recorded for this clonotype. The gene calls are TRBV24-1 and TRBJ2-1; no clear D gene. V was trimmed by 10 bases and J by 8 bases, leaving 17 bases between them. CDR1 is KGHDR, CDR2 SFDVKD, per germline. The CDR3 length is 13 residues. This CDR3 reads CATTPPMGYEQFF. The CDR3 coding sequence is TGTGCCACTACTCCTCCCATGGGGTATGAGCAGTTCTTC.

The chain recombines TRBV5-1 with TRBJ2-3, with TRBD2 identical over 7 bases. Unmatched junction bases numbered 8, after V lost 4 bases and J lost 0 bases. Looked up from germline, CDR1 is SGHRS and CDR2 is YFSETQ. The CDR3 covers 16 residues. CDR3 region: CASSRLAARSTDTQYF. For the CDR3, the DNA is TGCGCCAGCAGCAGACTAGCAGCCCGTAGCACAGATACGCAGTATTTT.

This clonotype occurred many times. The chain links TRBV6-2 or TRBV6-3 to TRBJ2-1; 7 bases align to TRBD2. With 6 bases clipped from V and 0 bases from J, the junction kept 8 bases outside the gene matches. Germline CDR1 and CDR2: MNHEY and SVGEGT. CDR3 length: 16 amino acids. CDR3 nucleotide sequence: TGTGCCAGCAGCTCCCTAGCGGATAGCTCCTACAATGAGCAGTTCTTC. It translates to CASSSLADSSYNEQFF.

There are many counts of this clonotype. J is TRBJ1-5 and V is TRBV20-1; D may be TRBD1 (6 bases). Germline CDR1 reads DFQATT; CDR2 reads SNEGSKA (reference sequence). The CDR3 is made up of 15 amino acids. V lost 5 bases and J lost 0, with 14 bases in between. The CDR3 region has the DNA TGCAGTGCTGGTTGGACAGACAATAGCAATCAGCCCCAGCATTTT. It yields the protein CSAGWTDNSNQPQHF.

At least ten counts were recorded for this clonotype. In DNA, the CDR3 is TGTGCCAGCAGCTTGAACAGGGCGCTCAAAAACATTCAGTACTTC. Translation gives CASSLNRALKNIQYF. V usage is TRBV7-2 and J usage is TRBJ2-4; tentatively, D is TRBD1 (6 bases). The CDR3 has 15 residues. V lost 3 bases and J 3 bases, leaving 12 bases between the germline ends. Germline assignment: CDR1 SGHTA and CDR2 FQGNSA.

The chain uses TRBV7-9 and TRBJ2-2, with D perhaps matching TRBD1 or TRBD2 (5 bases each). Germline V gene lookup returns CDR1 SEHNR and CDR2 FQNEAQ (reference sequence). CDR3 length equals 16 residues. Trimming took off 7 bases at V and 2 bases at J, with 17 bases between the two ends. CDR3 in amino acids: CASIGPGPINTGELFF. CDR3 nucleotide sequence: TGTGCCAGCATCGGACCGGGACCCATCAACACCGGGGAGCTGTTTTTT. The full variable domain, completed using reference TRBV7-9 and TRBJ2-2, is DTGVSQNPRHKITKRGQNVTFRCDPISEHNRLYWYRQTLGQGPEFLTYFQNEAQLEKSRLLSDRFSAERPKGSFSTLEIQRTEQGDSAMYLCASIGPGPINTGELFFGEGSRLTVL.

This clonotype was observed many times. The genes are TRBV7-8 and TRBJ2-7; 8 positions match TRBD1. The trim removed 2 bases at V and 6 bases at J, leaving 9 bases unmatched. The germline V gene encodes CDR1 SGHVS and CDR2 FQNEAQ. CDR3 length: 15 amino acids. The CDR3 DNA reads TGTGCCAGCAGCTTAACAGGGGGGCAGGGTGGCGAGCAGTACGTC. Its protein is CASSLTGGQGGEQYV.

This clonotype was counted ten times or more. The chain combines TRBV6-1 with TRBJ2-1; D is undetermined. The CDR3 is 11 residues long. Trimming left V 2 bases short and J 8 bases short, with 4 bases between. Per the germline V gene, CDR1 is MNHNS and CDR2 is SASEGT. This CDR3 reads CASSEYYEQFF. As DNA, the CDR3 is TGTGCCAGCAGTGAATATTATGAGCAGTTCTTC.

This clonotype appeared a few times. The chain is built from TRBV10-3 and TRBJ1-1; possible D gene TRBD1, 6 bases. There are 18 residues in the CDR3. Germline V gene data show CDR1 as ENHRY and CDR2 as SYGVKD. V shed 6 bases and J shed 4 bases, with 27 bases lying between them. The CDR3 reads CAIRKIGQRREGSTEAFF. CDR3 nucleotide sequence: TGTGCCATCAGGAAGATAGGACAGAGGAGGGAAGGGTCCACTGAAGCTTTCTTT.

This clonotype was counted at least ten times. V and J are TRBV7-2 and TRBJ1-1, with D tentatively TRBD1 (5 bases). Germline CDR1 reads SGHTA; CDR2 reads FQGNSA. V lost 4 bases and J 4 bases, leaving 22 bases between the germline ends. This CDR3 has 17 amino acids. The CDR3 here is CASSSAGIRKKGTEAFF. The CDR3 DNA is TGTGCCAGCAGCTCGGCAGGGATTCGGAAAAAGGGCACTGAAGCTTTCTTT.